Following are 8 T cell receptor beta chains from one sample sequenced in a study of T cells in Graves' hyperthyroidism and ophthalmopathy. RNA transcripts were the template for amplifying TCR beta CDR3 regions. During a first-round RT-PCR of the TCR CDR3, the HTBI primer set was used. TCRdb used MiXCR to reprocess the multiplex PCR reads, holding one entry per CDR3 protein. The sample contains fewer than 250,000 distinct CDR3 sequences, over 20% of which appear only once. The sample taken for sequencing was blood. These receptors came from a woman in her 40s with Graves' ophthalmopathy.

The chain carries TRBV2 and TRBJ2-7, with TRBD2 as a possible D gene (5 bases). Deletions cut 6 bases from V and 3 bases from J, with 15 bases between. The CDR3 spans 14 residues. CDR1 and CDR2 (germline): SNHLY, FYNNEI. The CDR3 bases are TGTGCCAGCAGCTACCGAGGGCGAAACTACGAGCAGTACTTC. Translation: CASSYRGRNYEQYF.

This clonotype was observed at least ten times. V gene TRBV24-1 combines with J gene TRBJ2-5; D may correspond to TRBD1 or TRBD2 (5 bases each). The germline gives CDR1 KGHDR, CDR2 SFDVKD. V lost 10 bases and J 1 base, leaving 9 bases between the germline ends. The CDR3 is 12 amino acids. CDR3 nucleotide sequence: TGTGCCACAGGGACGGCCCAAGAGACCCAGTACTTC. It specifies CATGTAQETQYF.

With respect to this clonotype: A read error may account for a junction end that differs from germline. The chain joins TRBV19 to TRBJ1-5; the D gene is possibly TRBD1 (6 bases). The CDR3 covers 14 residues. Per germline, CDR1 LNHDA and CDR2 SQIVND (reference sequence). CDR3 in DNA: TGTGCCAGTAGTATCGAAGGGGACAATCAGCCCCAGCCTTTT. Translated: CASSIEGDNQPQPF. The variable domain in full, with the rest retrieved from reference TRBV19 and TRBJ1-5, is DGGITQSPKYLFRKEGQNVTLSCEQNLNHDAMYWYRQDPGQGLRLIYYSQIVNDFQKGDIAEGYSVSREKKESFPLTVTSAQKNPTAFYLCASSIEGDNQPQPFGDGTRLSIL.

This clonotype was detected a few times. This rearrangement joins TRBV29-1 to TRBJ2-7; 7 nucleotides agree with TRBD1. Looked up from germline, CDR1 is SQVTM and CDR2 is ANQGSEA. There are 13 residues in the CDR3. The trim removed 6 bases at V and 4 bases at J, leaving 9 bases unmatched. CDR3 loop: CSVERTGEYEQYF. Here the CDR3 DNA reads TGCAGCGTGGAAAGGACAGGCGAATACGAGCAGTACTTC.

The table lists this clonotype with many counts. The chain is built from TRBV6-8 and TRBJ1-5; 11 bases line up with TRBD1. Looked up from germline, CDR1 is MNHGY and CDR2 is SAAAGT. V was clipped by 6 bases and J by 1 base; unmatched bases: 5. This CDR3 has 16 amino acids. CDR3 in amino acids: CASSPDRGRSNQPQHF. CDR3 bases: TGTGCCAGCAGCCCGGACAGGGGGCGAAGCAATCAGCCCCAGCATTTT.

The CDR3 region is CASSYSWVGIQETQYF. Written as DNA, the CDR3 is TGTGCCAGCAGTTACTCGTGGGTAGGGATCCAAGAGACCCAGTACTTC. This chain connects TRBV6-5 to TRBJ2-5; D uncertain. Trimming took off 0 bases at V and 1 base at J, with 12 bases between the two ends. CDR1 is MNHEY, CDR2 SVGAGI, per germline. CDR3 length equals 16 residues.

This clonotype has ten or more counts. Here the CDR3 reads CASSHPETGTEAFF. The CDR3 DNA follows: TGTGCCAGCAGCCACCCGGAGACTGGCACTGAAGCTTTCTTT. This chain links TRBV3-1 with TRBJ1-1; unclear D gene. Germline lookup yields CDR1 LGHDT and CDR2 YNNKEL (reference sequence). V lost 3 bases to trimming and J lost 4 bases, with 12 bases between them. This CDR3 contains 14 residues.

In this sample, this clonotype turned up many times. The chain recombines TRBV20-1 with TRBJ2-7, with TRBD1 as a possible D gene (5 bases). Germline CDR1 DFQATT, CDR2 SNEGSKA (reference sequence). V lost 0 bases and J lost 12, with 15 bases in between. This CDR3 contains 12 residues. CDR3 protein: CSARDQAVRGYF. In nucleotides, the CDR3 is TGCAGTGCTAGAGATCAGGCAGTAAGGGGGTACTTC.